A selection of T cell receptor beta chains follows, all from one sample in a study of blood T cell repertoires in COVID-19. Generated by immunoSEQ multiplex PCR, the TCRdb table keeps only in-frame clones and is missing some. The sample includes around 160,000 clones, roughly 76% seen only once; the top ten take roughly 8.3%. The specimen sequenced was peripheral blood. These receptors came from a human donor with acute or convalescent COVID-19. The donor label of this sample is uncertain. CDR3s include the opening cysteine and the closing phenylalanine or tryptophan. Each record gives: CDR3 length, J gene, clone size, D gene, V gene, CDR3 protein, CDR3 DNA. The D gene is left open where the match is weak. Clone size is given for some rows only: seen once, a few or many times, or a class if the clone is expanded.

13 | TRBJ1-1 | many | TRBD1 | TRBV27 | CASSFLWTGEAFF | TGTGCCAGCAGTTTCCTATGGACAGGGGAAGCTTTCTTT
13 | TRBJ2-2 | NA | NA | TRBV2 | CASSEEQTGELFF | TGTGCCAGCAGTGAGGAGCAGACCGGGGAGCTGTTTTTT
14 | TRBJ1-1 | NA | TRBD1 | TRBV3-1/TRBV3-2 | CASSQVPGQGFDFF | TGTGCCAGCAGCCAAGTCCCGGGACAGGGATTCGATTTCTTT
16 | TRBJ2-2 | NA | TRBD1 | TRBV2 | CASSEITGENTGELFF | TGTGCCAGCAGTGAAATCACAGGGGAGAACACCGGGGAGCTGTTTTTT
13 | TRBJ1-2 | NA | NA | TRBV19 | CASSTVGARGYTF | TGTGCCAGTAGTACGGTGGGGGCGCGTGGCTACACCTTC
11 | TRBJ1-1 | NA | NA | TRBV24-1 | CATTDTSEAFF | TGTGCCACCACCGACACCTCTGAAGCTTTCTTT
12 | TRBJ1-1 | NA | TRBD1 | TRBV12-3/TRBV12-4 | CASSWTGAEAFF | TGTGCCAGCAGTTGGACAGGAGCTGAAGCTTTCTTT
15 | TRBJ1-4 | NA | NA | TRBV2 | CASNGHTNSNEKLFF | TGTGCCAGCAATGGGCACACCAATTCTAATGAAAAACTGTTTTTT
15 | TRBJ1-5 | few | NA | TRBV7-9 | CASSLGWDTNQPQHF | TGTGCCAGCAGCTTAGGGTGGGACACCAATCAGCCCCAGCATTTT
14 | TRBJ2-3 | NA | NA | TRBV6-5 | CASKRERPTDTQYF | TGTGCCAGCAAGAGGGAAAGGCCCACAGATACGCAGTATTTT